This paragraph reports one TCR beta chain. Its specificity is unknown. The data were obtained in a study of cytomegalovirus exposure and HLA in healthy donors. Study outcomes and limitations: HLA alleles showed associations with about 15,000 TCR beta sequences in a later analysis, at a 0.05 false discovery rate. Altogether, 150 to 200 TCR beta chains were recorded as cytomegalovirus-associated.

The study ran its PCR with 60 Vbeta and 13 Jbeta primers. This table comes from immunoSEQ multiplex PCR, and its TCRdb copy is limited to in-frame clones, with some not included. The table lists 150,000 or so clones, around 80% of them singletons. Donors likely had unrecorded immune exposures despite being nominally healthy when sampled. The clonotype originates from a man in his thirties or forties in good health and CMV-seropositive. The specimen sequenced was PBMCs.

CDR3 sequence reads: CASSLGPTSGGVDTQYF. The CDR3 coding sequence is TGTGCCAGCAGTTTAGGTCCAACTAGCGGGGGGGTGGATACGCAGTATTTT. This chain joins TRBV27 and TRBJ2-3; 13 bases match TRBD2. Losses at the gene ends were 2 bases for V and 6 bases for J; bases not matched to a gene: 8. CDR1 and CDR2 (germline): MNHEY, SMNVEV (reference sequence). This CDR3 spans 17 amino acids.